Presented here are 3 T cell receptor beta chains from one specimen sequenced in a study of blood T cell repertoires in COVID-19. Data came from immunoSEQ multiplex PCR; TCRdb stores just in-frame clones and leaves some out. Of roughly 200,000 clones in the sample, 70% to 80% were seen once. Sequencing used peripheral blood. Receptors were obtained from a woman between 45 and 60 years old with active or convalescent COVID-19.

The rearrangement links TRBV7-2 to TRBJ2-7; 11 nucleotides line up with TRBD1. J lost 3 bases, V lost 4 bases, and 5 bases had no gene match. The germline CDR1 and CDR2 sequences are SGHTA and FQGNSA. This CDR3 is built from 15 residues. The CDR3 loop reads CASSSAGTGGYEQYF. The CDR3 DNA is TGTGCCAGCAGCTCGGCCGGGACAGGGGGCTACGAGCAGTACTTC. The full variable domain, in which reference TRBV7-2 and TRBJ2-7 provide the parts outside the CDR3, is GAGVSQSPSNKVTEKGKDVELRCDPISGHTALYWYRQSLGQGLEFLIYFQGNSAPDKSGLPSDRFSAERTGGSVSTLTIQRTQQEDSAVYLCASSSAGTGGYEQYFGPGTRLTVT.

The J gene is TRBJ1-2, the V gene TRBV6-5; D call uncertain. V was clipped by 7 bases and J by 2 bases, with 11 bases between them. Germline V gene sequence: CDR1 MNHEY, CDR2 SVGAGI. The CDR3 totals 13 residues. CDR3 region: CASNGPGNYGYTF. The CDR3 DNA sequence: TGTGCCAGCAATGGACCGGGGAACTATGGCTACACCTTC.

The chain employs TRBV18 and TRBJ1-1; no clear D. CDR3 size: 13 residues. Trimming took 8 bases from V and 1 from J, leaving 11 bases between them. Per germline, CDR1 KGHSH and CDR2 LQKENI. The CDR3: CASTASANTEAFF. The CDR3 DNA follows: TGTGCCAGCACCGCTAGTGCGAACACTGAAGCTTTCTTT.